This section outlines one T cell receptor (beta chain) sequence together with its context. Distinct nucleotide sequences in the sample also encode this CDR3. Germline CDR1 is KGHSH and CDR2 is LQKENI. The CDR3 is made up of 12 amino acids. V lost 3 bases and J 3 bases, leaving 4 bases between the germline ends. As originally analysed: Amplifying reference gene primers gave estimates of nucleated cell counts. This table comes from immunoSEQ multiplex PCR, and its TCRdb copy is limited to in-frame clones, with some not included. The DNA was the basis for D and trimming; V, J and clone size are from that table. The table shows approximately 100,000 clones, with about 89% occurring only once. The data derive from a study of blood T cell repertoires in COVID-19. Study overall: The United States, Italy and Spain supplied acute and convalescent COVID-19 samples. Nucleic acid was either cDNA or gDNA, and it came from T cells, B-cell-depleted T cells, or PBMCs.

Sample: peripheral blood. The TCR originated in a human donor with acute or convalescent COVID-19. The donor label of this sample is uncertain. The V call is TRBV18, the J call TRBJ2-3; no definite D call. CDR3 sequence: CASSPITDTQYF. The DNA for the CDR3 is TGTGCCAGCTCACCTATAACAGATACGCAGTATTTT.